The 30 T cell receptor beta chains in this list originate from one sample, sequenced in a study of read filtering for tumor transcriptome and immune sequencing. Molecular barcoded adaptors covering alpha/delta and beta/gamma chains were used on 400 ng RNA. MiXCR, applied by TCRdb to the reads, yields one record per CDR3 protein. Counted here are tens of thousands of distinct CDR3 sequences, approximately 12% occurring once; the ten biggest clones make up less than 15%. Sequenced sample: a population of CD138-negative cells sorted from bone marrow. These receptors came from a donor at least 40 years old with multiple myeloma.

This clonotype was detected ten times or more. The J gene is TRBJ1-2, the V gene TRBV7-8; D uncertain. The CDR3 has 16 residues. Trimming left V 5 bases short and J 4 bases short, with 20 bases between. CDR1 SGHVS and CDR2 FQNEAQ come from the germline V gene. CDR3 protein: CASSKQYIQWLYGYTF. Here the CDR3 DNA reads TGTGCCAGCAGCAAGCAATACATTCAGTGGCTCTATGGCTACACCTTC. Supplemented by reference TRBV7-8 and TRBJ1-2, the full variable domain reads GAGVSQSPRYKVAKRGQDVALRCDPISGHVSLFWYQQALGQGPEFLTYFQNEAQLDKSGLPSDRFFAERPEGSVSTLKIQRTQQEDSAVYLCASSKQYIQWLYGYTFGSGTRLTVV.

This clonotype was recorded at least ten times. The CDR3 DNA reads TGTGCCAGCAGCTTCCCTGACAGGCCCGGGCAGTACTTC. It yields the protein CASSFPDRPGQYF. The chain carries TRBV7-2 and TRBJ2-7, with D perhaps matching TRBD1 (6 bases). The V gene's germline CDR1 is SGHTA and CDR2 FQGNSA. The germline V and J ends were trimmed by 3 bases and 9 bases, with 15 bases remaining between them. The CDR3 is 13 residues long.

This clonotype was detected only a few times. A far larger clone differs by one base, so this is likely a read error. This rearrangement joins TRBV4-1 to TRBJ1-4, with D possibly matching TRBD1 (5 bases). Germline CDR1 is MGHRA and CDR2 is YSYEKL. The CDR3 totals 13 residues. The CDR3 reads CASSPSAGLTLYF. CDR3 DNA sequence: TGCGCCAGCAGCCCGTCAGCGGGACTGACGCTGTATTTT.

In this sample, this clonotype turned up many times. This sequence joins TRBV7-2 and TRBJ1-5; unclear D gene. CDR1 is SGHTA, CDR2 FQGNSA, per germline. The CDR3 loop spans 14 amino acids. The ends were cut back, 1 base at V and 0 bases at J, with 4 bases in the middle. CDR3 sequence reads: CASSLDHSNQPQHF. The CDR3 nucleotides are TGTGCCAGCAGCTTAGACCATAGCAATCAGCCCCAGCATTTT.

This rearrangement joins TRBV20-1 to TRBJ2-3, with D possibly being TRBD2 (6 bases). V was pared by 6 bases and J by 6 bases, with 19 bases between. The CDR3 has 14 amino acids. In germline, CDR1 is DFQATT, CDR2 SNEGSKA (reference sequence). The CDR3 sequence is CSAEEGSRGDTQYF. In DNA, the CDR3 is TGCAGTGCCGAAGAGGGTTCCCGGGGGGATACGCAGTATTTT.

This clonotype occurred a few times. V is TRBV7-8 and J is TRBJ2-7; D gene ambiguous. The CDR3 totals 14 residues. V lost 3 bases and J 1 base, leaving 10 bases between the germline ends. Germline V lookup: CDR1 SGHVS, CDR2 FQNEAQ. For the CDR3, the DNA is TGTGCCAGCAGCTTGGCAGGCAGATCCTACGAGCAGTACTTC. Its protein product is CASSLAGRSYEQYF.

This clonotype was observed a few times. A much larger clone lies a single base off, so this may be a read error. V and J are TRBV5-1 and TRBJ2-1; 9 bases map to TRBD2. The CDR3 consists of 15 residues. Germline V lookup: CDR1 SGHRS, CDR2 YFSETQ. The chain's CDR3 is CASSYLAGVGNGQFF. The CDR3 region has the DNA TGCGCCAGCAGCTATTTAGCGGGAGTGGGGAATGGGCAGTTCTTC.

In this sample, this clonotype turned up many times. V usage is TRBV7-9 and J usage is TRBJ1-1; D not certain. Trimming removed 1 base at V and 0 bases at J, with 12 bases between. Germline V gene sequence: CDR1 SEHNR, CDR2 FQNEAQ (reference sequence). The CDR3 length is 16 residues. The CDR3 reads CASSLVGQALNTEAFF. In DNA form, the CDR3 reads TGTGCCAGCAGCTTAGTTGGGCAGGCTTTGAACACTGAAGCTTTCTTT.

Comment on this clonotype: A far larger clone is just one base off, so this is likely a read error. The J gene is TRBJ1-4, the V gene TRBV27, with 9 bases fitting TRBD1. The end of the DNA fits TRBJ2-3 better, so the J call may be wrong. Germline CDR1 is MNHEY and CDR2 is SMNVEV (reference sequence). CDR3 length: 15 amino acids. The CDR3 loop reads CASSWDRVKSDAQYF. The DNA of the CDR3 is TGTGCCAGCAGTTGGGACAGGGTGAAGTCAGATGCGCAGTATTTT.

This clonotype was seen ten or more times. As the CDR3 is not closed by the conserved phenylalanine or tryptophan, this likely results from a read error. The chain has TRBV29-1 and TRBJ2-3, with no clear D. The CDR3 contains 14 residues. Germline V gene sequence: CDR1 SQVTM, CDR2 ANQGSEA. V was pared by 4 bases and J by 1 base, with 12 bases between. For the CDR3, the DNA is TGCAGCGTTGTTCCGGAGATAGGCACAGATACGCAGTATTGT. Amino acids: CSVVPEIGTDTQYC.

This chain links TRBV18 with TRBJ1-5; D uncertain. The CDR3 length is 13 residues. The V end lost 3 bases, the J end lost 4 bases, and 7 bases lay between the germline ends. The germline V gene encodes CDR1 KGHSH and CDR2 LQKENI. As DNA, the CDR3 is TGTGCCAGCTCACCCTCACAGAATCAGCCCCAGCATTTT. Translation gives CASSPSQNQPQHF.

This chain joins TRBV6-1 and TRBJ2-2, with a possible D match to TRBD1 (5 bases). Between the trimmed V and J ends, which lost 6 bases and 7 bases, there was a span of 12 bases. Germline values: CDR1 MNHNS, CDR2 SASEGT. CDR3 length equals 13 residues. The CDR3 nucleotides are TGTGCCAGCAGGACAGTCTCCAGCGGGGAGCTGTTTTTT. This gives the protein CASRTVSSGELFF.

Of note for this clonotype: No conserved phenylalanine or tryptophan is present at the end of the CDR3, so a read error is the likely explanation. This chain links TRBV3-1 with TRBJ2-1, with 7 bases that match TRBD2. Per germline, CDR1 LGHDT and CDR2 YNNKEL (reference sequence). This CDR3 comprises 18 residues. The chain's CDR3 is CASSPLSTRTRVRDEQFS. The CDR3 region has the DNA TGCGCCAGCAGCCCCCTCTCGACCAGGACTAGGGTTCGAGATGAGCAGTTCTCC.

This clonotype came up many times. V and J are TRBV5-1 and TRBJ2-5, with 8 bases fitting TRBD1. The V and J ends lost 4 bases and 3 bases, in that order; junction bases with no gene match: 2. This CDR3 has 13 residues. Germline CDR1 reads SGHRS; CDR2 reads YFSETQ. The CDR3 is CASSNRGKETQYF. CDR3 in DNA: TGCGCCAGCAGCAACAGGGGGAAAGAGACCCAGTACTTC.

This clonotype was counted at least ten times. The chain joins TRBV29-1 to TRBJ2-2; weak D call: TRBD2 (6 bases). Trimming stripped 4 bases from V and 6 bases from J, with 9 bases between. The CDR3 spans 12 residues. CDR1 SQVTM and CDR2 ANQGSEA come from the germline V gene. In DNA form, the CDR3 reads TGCAGCGTTGTCTGGGGGGCCGGGGAGCTGTTTTTT. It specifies CSVVWGAGELFF.

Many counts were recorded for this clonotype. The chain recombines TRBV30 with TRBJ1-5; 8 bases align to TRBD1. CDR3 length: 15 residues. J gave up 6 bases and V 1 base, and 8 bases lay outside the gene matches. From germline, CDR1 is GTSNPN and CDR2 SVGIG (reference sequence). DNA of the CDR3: TGTGCCTGGAGTGACCCGGACAGGGCTGGTCAGCCCCAGCATTTT. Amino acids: CAWSDPDRAGQPQHF.

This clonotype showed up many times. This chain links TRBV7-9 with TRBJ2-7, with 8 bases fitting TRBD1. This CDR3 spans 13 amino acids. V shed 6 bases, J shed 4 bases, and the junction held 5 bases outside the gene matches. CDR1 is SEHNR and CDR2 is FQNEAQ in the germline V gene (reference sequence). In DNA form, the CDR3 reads TGTGCCAGCAGAGATAGGACAGGGTACGAGCAGTACTTC. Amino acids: CASRDRTGYEQYF.

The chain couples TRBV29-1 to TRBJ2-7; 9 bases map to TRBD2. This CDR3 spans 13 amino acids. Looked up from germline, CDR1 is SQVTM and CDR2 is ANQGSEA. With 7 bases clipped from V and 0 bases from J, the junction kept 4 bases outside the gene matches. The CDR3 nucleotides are TGCAGCGCCCTAGCGGGGAACTCCTACGAGCAGTACTTC. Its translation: CSALAGNSYEQYF.

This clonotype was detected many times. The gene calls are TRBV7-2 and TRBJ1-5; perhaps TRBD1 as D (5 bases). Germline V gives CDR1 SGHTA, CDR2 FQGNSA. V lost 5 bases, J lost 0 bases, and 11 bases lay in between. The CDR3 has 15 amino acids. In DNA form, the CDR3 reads TGTGCCAGCAGCCTCAGGGTAGTTAGCAATCAGCCCCAGCATTTT. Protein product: CASSLRVVSNQPQHF.

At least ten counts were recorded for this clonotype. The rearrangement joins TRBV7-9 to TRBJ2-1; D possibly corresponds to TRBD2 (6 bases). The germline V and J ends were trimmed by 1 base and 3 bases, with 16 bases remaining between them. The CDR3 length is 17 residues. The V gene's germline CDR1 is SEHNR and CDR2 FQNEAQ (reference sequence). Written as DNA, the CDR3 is TGTGCCAGCAGCTTAGATGGTATAGCGGTAAACTACAATGAGCAGTTCTTC. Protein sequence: CASSLDGIAVNYNEQFF.

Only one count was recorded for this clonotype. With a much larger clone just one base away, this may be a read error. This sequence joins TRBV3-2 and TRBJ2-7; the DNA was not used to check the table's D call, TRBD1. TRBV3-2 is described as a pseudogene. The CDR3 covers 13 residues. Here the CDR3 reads CASGHGANYEQYF. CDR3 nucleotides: TGTGCCAGCGGCCACGGGGCCAACTACGAGCAGTACTTC.

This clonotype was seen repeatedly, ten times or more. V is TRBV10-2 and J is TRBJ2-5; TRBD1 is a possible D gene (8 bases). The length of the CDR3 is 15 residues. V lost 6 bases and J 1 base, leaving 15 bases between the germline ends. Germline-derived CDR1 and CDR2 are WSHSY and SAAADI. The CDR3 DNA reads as TGCGCCAGCAGCTCACAGGGGGGGGCCCAAGAGACCCAGTACTTC. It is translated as CASSSQGGAQETQYF.

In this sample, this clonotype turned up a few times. Here the CDR3 DNA reads TGTGCCAGCAGTTCTGCGGAGGGACGGAACGATGAGCAGTTCTTC. Translating it yields CASSSAEGRNDEQFF. The chain combines TRBV27 with TRBJ2-1; D might be TRBD2 (6 bases). The germline CDR1 and CDR2 sequences are MNHEY and SMNVEV (reference sequence). The CDR3 spans 15 residues. The V end lost 4 bases, the J end lost 8 bases, and 18 bases lay between the germline ends.

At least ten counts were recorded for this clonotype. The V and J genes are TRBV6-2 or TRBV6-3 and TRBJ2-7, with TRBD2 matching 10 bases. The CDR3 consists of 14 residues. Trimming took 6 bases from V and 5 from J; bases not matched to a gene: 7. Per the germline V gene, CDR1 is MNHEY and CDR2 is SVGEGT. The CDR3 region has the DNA TGTGCCAGCAGGAAAAAGGGGACTAGCGACGAGCAGTACTTC. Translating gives CASRKKGTSDEQYF.

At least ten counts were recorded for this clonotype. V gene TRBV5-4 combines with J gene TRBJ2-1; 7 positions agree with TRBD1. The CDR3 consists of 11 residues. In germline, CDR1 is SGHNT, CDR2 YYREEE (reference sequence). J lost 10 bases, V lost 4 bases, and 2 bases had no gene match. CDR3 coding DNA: TGTGCCAGCAGCCGGGACAGAGAGCAGTTCTTC. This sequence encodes CASSRDREQFF.

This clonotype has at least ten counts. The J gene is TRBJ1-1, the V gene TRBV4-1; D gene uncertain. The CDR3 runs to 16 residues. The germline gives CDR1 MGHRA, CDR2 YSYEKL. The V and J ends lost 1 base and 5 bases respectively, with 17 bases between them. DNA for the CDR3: TGCGCCAGCAGCCAAGGGGAGATCCACCGAAAGACTGAAGCTTTCTTT. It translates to CASSQGEIHRKTEAFF.

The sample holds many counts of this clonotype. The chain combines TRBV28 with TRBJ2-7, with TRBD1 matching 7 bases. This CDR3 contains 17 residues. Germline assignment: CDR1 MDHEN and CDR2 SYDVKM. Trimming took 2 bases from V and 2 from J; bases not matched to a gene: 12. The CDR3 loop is CASSLGPRGRIPYEQYF. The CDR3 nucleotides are TGTGCCAGCAGTTTAGGCCCTAGGGGGCGAATACCCTACGAGCAGTACTTC.

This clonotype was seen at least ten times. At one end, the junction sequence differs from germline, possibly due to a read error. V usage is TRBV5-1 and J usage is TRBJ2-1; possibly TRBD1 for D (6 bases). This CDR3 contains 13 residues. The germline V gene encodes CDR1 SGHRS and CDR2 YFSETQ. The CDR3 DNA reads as TGCGCCGGCAGCGCAATCGAGGGGGATGAGCAGTTCTTC. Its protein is CAGSAIEGDEQFF.

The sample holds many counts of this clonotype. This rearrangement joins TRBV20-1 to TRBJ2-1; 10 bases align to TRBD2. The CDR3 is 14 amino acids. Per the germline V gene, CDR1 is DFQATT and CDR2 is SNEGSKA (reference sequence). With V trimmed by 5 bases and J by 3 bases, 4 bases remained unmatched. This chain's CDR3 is CSARLAGVYNEQFF. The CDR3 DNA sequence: TGCAGTGCTCGGCTAGCGGGAGTCTACAATGAGCAGTTCTTC.

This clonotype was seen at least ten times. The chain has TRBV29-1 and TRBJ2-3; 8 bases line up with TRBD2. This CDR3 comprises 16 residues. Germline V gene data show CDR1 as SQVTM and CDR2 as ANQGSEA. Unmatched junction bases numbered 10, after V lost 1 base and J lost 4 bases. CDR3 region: CSVEGHGTRSPDTQYF. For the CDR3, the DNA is TGCAGCGTTGAAGGGCACGGGACTAGATCGCCAGATACGCAGTATTTT.